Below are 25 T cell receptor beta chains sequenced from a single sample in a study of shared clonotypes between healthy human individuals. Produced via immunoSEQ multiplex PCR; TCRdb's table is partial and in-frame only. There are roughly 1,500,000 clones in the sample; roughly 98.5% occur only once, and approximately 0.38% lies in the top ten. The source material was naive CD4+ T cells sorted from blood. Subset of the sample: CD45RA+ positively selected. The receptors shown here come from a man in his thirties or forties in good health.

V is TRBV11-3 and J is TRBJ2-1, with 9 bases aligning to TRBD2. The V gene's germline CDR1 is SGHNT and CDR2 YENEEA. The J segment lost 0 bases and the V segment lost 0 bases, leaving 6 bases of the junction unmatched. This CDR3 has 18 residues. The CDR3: CASSLDSLAGISYNEQFF. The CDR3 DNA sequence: TGTGCCAGCAGCTTAGATTCGCTAGCGGGAATCTCCTACAATGAGCAGTTCTTC.

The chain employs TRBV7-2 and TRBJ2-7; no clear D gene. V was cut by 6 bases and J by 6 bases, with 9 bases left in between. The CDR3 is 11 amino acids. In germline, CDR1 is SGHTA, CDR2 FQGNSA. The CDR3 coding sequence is TGTGCCAGCAGGCAAGCCGTCGAGCAGTACTTC. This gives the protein CASRQAVEQYF.

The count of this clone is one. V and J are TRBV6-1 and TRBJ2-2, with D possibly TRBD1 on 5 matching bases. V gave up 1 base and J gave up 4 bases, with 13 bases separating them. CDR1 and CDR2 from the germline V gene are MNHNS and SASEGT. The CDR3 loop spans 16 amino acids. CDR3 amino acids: CASSEVRGLFTGELFF. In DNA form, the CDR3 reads TGTGCCAGCAGTGAAGTAAGGGGCCTTTTCACCGGGGAGCTGTTTTTT.

Here the CDR3 DNA reads TGTGCCACCCCGGGACAGGGGTCCTACGAGCAGTACTTC. Translation gives CATPGQGSYEQYF. The gene calls are TRBV25-1 and TRBJ2-7, with 10 bases aligning to TRBD1. The V gene's germline CDR1 is MGHDK and CDR2 SYGVNS. The CDR3 has 13 amino acids. V dropped 10 bases and J dropped 1; count of bases not matched to a gene: 4.

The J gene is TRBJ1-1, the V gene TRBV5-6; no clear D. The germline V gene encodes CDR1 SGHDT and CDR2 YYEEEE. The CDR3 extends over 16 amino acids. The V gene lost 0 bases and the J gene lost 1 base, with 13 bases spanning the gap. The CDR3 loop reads CASSLAPLDGNTEAFF. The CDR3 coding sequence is TGTGCCAGCAGCTTGGCGCCGTTGGACGGGAACACTGAAGCTTTCTTT.

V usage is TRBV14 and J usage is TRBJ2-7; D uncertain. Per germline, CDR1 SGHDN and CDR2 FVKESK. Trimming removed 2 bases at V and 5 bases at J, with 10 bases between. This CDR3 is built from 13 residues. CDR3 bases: TGTGCCAGCAGCCAATGGGAAACGGACGAGCAGTACTTC. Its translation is CASSQWETDEQYF.

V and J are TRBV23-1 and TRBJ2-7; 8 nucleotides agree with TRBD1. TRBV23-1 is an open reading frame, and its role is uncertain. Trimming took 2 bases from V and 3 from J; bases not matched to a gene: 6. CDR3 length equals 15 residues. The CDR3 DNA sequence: TGCGCCAGCAGTCAAACAGGGGGAGAATACTACGAGCAGTACTTC. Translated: CASSQTGGEYYEQYF.

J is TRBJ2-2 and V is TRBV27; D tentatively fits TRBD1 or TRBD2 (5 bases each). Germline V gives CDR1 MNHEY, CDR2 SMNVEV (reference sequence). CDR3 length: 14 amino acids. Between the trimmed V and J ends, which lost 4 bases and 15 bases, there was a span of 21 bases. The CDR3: CASSSLDNVRRLFF. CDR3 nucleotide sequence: TGTGCCAGCAGTTCATTGGACAACGTCCGGAGGTTGTTTTTT.

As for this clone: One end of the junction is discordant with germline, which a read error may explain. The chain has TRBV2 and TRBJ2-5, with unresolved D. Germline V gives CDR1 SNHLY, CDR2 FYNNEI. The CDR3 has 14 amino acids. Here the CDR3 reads CASREGRKKETQYF. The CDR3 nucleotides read TGTGCCAGCAGAGAAGGTCGAAAGAAAGAGACCCAGTACTTC.

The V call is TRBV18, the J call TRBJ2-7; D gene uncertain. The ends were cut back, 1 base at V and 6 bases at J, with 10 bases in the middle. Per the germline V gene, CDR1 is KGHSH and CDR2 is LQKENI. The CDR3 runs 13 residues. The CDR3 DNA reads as TGTGCCAGCTCACCACGGACGCAGCTCGAGCAGTACTTC. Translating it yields CASSPRTQLEQYF.

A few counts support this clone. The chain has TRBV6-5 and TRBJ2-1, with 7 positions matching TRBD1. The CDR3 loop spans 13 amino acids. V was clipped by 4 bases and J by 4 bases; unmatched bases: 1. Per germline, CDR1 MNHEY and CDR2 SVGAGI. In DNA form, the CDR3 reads TGTGCCAGCAGTTGGGACAGATACAATGAGCAGTTCTTC. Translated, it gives CASSWDRYNEQFF.

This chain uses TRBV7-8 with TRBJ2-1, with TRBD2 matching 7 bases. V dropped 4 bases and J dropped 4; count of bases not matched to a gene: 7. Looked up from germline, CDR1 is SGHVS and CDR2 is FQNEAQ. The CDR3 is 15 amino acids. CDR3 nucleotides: TGTGCCAGCAGCTCTAGACTAGCCCATTACAATGAGCAGTTCTTC. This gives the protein CASSSRLAHYNEQFF.

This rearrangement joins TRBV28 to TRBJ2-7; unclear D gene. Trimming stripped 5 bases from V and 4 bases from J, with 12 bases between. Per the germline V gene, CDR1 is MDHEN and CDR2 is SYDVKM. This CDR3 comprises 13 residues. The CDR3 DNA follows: TGTGCCAGCAGTGGACCCACCCAATACGAGCAGTACTTC. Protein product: CASSGPTQYEQYF. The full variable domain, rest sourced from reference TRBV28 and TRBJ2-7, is DVKVTQSSRYLVKRTGEKVFLECVQDMDHENMFWYRQDPGLGLRLIYFSYDVKMKEKGDIPEGYSVSREKKERFSLILESASTNQTSMYLCASSGPTQYEQYFGPGTRLTVT.

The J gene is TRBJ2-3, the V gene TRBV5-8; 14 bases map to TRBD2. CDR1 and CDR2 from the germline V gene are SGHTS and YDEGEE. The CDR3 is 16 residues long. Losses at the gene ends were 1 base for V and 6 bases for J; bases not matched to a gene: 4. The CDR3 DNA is TGTGCCAGCAGCTTGCGGACTAGCGGGAGGAGGGATACGCAGTATTTT. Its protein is CASSLRTSGRRDTQYF.

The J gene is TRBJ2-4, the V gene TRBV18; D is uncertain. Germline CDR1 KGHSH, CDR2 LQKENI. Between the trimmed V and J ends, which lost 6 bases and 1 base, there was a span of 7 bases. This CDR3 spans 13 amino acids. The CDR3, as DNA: TGTGCCAGCTCCGAGTCTGCCAAAAACATTCAGTACTTC. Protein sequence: CASSESAKNIQYF.

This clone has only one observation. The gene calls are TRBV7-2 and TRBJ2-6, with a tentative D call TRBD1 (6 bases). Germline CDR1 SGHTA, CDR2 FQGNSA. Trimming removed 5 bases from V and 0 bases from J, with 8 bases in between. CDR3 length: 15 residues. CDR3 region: CASSGGHSGANVLTF. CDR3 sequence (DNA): TGTGCCAGCAGCGGGGGCCACTCTGGGGCCAACGTCCTGACTTTC.

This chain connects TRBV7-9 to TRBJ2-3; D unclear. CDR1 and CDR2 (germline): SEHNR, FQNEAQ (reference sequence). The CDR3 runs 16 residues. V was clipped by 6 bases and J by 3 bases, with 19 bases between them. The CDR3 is CASSGRGLVGTDTQYF. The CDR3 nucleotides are TGTGCCAGCAGTGGTAGAGGTCTCGTCGGGACAGATACGCAGTATTTT.

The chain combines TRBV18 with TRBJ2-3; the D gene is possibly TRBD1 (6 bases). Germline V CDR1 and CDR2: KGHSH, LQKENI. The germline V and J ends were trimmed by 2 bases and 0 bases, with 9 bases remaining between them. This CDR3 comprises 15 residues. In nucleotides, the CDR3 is TGTGCCAGCTCACCAAAACAGGGCAGCACAGATACGCAGTATTTT. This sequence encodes CASSPKQGSTDTQYF. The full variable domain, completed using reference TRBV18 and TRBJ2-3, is NAGVMQNPRHLVRRRGQEARLRCSPMKGHSHVYWYRQLPEEGLKFMVYLQKENIIDESGMPKERFSAEFPKEGPSILRIQQVVRGDSAAYFCASSPKQGSTDTQYFGPGTRLTVL.

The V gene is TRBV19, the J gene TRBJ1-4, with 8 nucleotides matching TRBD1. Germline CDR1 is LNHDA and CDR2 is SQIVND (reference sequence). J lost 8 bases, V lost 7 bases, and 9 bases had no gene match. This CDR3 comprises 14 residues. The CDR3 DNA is TGTGCCAGTACCGAGACAGGGGTAGACGAAAAACTGTTTTTT. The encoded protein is CASTETGVDEKLFF. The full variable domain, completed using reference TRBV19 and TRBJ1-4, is DGGITQSPKYLFRKEGQNVTLSCEQNLNHDAMYWYRQDPGQGLRLIYYSQIVNDFQKGDIAEGYSVSREKKESFPLTVTSAQKNPTAFYLCASTETGVDEKLFFGSGTQLSVL.

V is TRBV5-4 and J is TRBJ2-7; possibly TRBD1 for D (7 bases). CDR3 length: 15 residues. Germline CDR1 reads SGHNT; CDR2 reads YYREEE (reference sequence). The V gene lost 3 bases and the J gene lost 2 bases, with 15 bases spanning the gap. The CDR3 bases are TGTGCCAGCAGCTCCGAGACAGGGAGGACCTACGAGCAGTACTTC. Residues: CASSSETGRTYEQYF.

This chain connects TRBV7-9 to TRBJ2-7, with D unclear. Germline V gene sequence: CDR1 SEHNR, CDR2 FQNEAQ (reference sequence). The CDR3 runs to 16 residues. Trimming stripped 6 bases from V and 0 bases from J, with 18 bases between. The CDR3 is CASSLGSAASSYEQYF. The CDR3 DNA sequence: TGTGCCAGCAGTCTGGGTTCAGCTGCTAGCTCCTACGAGCAGTACTTC.

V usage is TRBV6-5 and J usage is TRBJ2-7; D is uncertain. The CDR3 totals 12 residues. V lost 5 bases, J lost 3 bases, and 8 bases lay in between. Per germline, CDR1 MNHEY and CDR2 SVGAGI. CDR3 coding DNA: TGTGCCAGCAGTGCAGATTACTACGAGCAGTACTTC. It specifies CASSADYYEQYF.

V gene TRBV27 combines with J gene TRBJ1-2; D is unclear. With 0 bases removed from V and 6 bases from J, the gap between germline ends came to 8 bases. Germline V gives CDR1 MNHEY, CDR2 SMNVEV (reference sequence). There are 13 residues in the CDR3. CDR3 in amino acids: CASSLSMTNGYTF. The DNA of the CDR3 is TGTGCCAGCAGTTTATCGATGACAAATGGCTACACCTTC.

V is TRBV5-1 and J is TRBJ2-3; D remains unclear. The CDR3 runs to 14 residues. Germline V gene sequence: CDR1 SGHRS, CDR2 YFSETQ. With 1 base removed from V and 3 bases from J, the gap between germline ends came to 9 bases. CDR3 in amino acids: CASSLRSETDTQYF. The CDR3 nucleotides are TGCGCCAGCAGCTTGAGGTCAGAGACAGATACGCAGTATTTT.

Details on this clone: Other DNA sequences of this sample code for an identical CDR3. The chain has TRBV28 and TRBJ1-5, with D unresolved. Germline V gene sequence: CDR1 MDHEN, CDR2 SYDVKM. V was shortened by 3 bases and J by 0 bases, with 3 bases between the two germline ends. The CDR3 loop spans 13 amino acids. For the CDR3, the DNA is TGTGCCAGCAGTTTGCATAGCAATCAGCCCCAGCATTTT. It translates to CASSLHSNQPQHF.